These T cell receptor beta chains were read from a single sample in a study of T cells in tuberculosis. The table came from immunoSEQ multiplex PCR; TCRdb's copy has only in-frame clones and leaves some out. The sample contains fewer than 40,000 clones, around 90% of which appear only once. The sequenced sample was PBMCs, obtained at tuberculosis diagnosis. These receptor sequences come from an adult with tuberculosis. Each CDR3 is given with its conserved first and last residue. The order of the fields is D gene, clone size, J gene, V gene, CDR3 DNA, CDR3 protein. D genes are given only for firm matches. Some rows mark clone size as missing; the rest say once, few, many or name a class of expanded clone.

. | . | TRBJ1-6 | TRBV25-1 | TGTGCCAGCAGTGACGGGAAATATAATTCACCCCTCCACTTT | CASSDGKYNSPLHF
. | . | TRBJ1-4 | TRBV9 | TGTGCCAGCAGCGTAGATCACAAAGAAAAACTGTTTTTT | CASSVDHKEKLFF
TRBD2 | . | TRBJ2-5 | TRBV13 | TGTGCCAGCAGCTCGCGACTAGCGGGGAGGGGAGAGACCCAGTACTTC | CASSSRLAGRGETQYF
TRBD1 | . | TRBJ2-7 | TRBV6-5 | TGTGCCAGCAGCACATCAAAGGGGGCGGGCTACGAGCAGTACTTC | CASSTSKGAGYEQYF
TRBD1 | once | TRBJ1-2 | TRBV25-1 | TGTGCCAGCAGTGGAACAGGGGGCGTCGGGGGCTACACCTTC | CASSGTGGVGGYTF
TRBD2 | . | TRBJ2-1 | TRBV2 | TGTGCCAGCAGTGAAACATTAGCGGGGGGGCCCGTGGGGTTCTTC | CASSETLAGGPVGFF
TRBD1 | . | TRBJ1-1 | TRBV4-3 | TGCGCCAGCAGCCAAGGCAGACAGGGGGCGCGAGGCACTGAAGCTTTCTTT | CASSQGRQGARGTEAFF
TRBD1 | . | TRBJ2-2 | TRBV6-5 | TGTGCCAGCACCTTGGGACAGGGGTGGACCGGGGAGCTGTTTTTT | CASTLGQGWTGELFF
. | . | TRBJ2-3 | TRBV7-3 | TGTGCCAGCAGCTTAATCGAGACTAGGCCCACAGATACGCAGTATTTT | CASSLIETRPTDTQYF
. | . | TRBJ2-1 | TRBV6-1 | TGTGCCAGCAGTGAACATCGGAGATGGGAGCAGTTCTTC | CASSEHRRWEQFF
. | . | TRBJ2-7 | TRBV5-4 | TGTGCCAGCAGCTTCGAAGGGGCAGACTCTTCCTACGAGCAGTACTTC | CASSFEGADSSYEQYF
. | few | TRBJ1-1 | TRBV29-1 | TGCAGCGTTGAACGTTCGGGTAGGGGAGGCACTGAAGCTTTCTTT | CSVERSGRGGTEAFF
. | . | TRBJ1-1 | TRBV6-5 | TGTGCCAGCACCGAGGGTTCGAACACTGAAGCTTTCTTT | CASTEGSNTEAFF
. | . | TRBJ2-3 | TRBV9 | TGTGCCAGCACCGGGTTGAGCCGGGATACGCAGTATTTT | CASTGLSRDTQYF
. | . | TRBJ1-2 | TRBV30 | TGTGCCTGGAGTCGGGGTCCCTATGGCTACACCTTC | CAWSRGPYGYTF
. | . | TRBJ1-1 | TRBV29-1 | TGCAGCGTTGGGTCGGCGTTGCGGCCGACAGCTGAAGCTTTCTTT | CSVGSALRPTAEAFF
TRBD1 | . | TRBJ2-1 | TRBV15 | TGTGCCACCAGCGGTTTCCGGGACAGGACCTACAATGAGCAGTTCTTC | CATSGFRDRTYNEQFF
. | . | TRBJ2-2 | TRBV7-8 | TGTGCCAGCAGCCCCGGACATACGAACACCGGGGAGCTGTTTTTT | CASSPGHTNTGELFF
. | . | TRBJ1-1 | TRBV18 | TGTGCCAGCTCACCAGGACAGTGGGATACTGAAGCTTTCTTT | CASSPGQWDTEAFF
TRBD1 | . | TRBJ1-3 | TRBV27 | TGTGCCAGCAGTTATCGACTACCGGGACAGAGCTCTGGAAACACCATATATTTT | CASSYRLPGQSSGNTIYF
. | . | TRBJ2-1 | TRBV4-3 | TGCGCCAGCAGCCAAGATGGGGCAGGTTCTCCCTACAATGAGCAGTTCTTC | CASSQDGAGSPYNEQFF
TRBD1 | . | TRBJ2-7 | TRBV5-8 | TGTGCCAGCAGCTTGGGGACCCGACAGGGCAGTCTCGGCGAGCAGTACTTC | CASSLGTRQGSLGEQYF
. | . | TRBJ1-4 | TRBV7-2 | TGTGCCAGCAGCCCCCAGATACAACCTAATGAAAAACTGTTTTTT | CASSPQIQPNEKLFF
. | . | TRBJ1-1 | TRBV28 | TGTGCCAGCAGTCCCGTAGTGGGCGTGAACACTGAAGCTTTCTTT | CASSPVVGVNTEAFF
. | few | TRBJ1-4 | TRBV12-5 | TGTGCTAGTGGTTTGGGGGGACATCAAACGGATCACCCGCCGGGAAAACTGTTTTTT | CASGLGGHQTDHPPGKLFF
. | . | TRBJ2-7 | TRBV5-1 | TGCGCCAGCAGCTTTGGCACTAACCCCTCCTACGAGCAGTACTTC | CASSFGTNPSYEQYF
TRBD1 | . | TRBJ2-3 | TRBV10-2 | TGCGCCAGCAGGGGACAGTACCCAAGGGCAGATACGCAGTATTTT | CASRGQYPRADTQYF
TRBD2 | . | TRBJ2-7 | TRBV5-6 | TGTGCCAGCAGCTTGGGACTAGCGGGACGCGAGCAGTACTTC | CASSLGLAGREQYF
TRBD2 | . | TRBJ2-2 | TRBV28 | TGTGCCACCGCACCGGCTAGCGGGGATCCGAACACCGGGGAGCTGTTTTTT | CATAPASGDPNTGELFF
TRBD1 | . | TRBJ2-3 | TRBV6-6 | TGTGCCAGCAGTACCGGACAGGCTTCAGATACGCAGTATTTT | CASSTGQASDTQYF
TRBD1 | . | TRBJ1-5 | TRBV6-5 | TGTGCCAGCACCCAGGGGGCATATCAGCCCCAGCATTTT | CASTQGAYQPQHF
. | few | TRBJ2-3 | TRBV30 | TGTGCCTTTCGCAGGGATACGCAGTATTTT | CAFRRDTQYF
TRBD2 | . | TRBJ2-5 | TRBV7-2 | TGTGCCAGCAGCCGAACTAGCGGGGGGCGCCCCTCGACTCAAGAGACCCAGTACTTC | CASSRTSGGRPSTQETQYF
. | . | TRBJ2-1 | TRBV18 | TGTGCCAGCTCACCGATTAAGAACAGGGATAATGAGCAGTTCTTC | CASSPIKNRDNEQFF
. | . | TRBJ1-6 | TRBV11-2 | TGTGCCAGCACCGAAGAAGGCAGGGGAAATTCACCCCTCCACTTT | CASTEEGRGNSPLHF
. | . | TRBJ2-1 | TRBV4-1 | TGCGCCAGCAGCCAAGATCCCCCGCACACCTTTCACAATGAGCAGTTCTTC | CASSQDPPHTFHNEQFF
TRBD1 | . | TRBJ1-2 | TRBV19 | TGTGCCAGTAAGCCCGACAGGGTGGGCTATGGCTACACCTTC | CASKPDRVGYGYTF
. | once | TRBJ2-3 | TRBV4-3 | TGCGCCAGCAGCCAAAGCTTTGACACAGATACGCAGTATTTT | CASSQSFDTDTQYF
. | . | TRBJ2-7 | TRBV29-1 | TGCAGCGTGGCGGGACTGTCCTACGAGCAGTACTTC | CSVAGLSYEQYF
. | . | TRBJ2-5 | TRBV27 | TGTGCCAGCAGTTTGAGTTTGAGGAATCAAGAGACCCAGTACTTC | CASSLSLRNQETQYF
. | . | TRBJ2-5 | TRBV4-1 | TGCGCCAGCAGCCAAGATAGTCCCCGACTGTCCCAAGAGACCCAGTACTTC | CASSQDSPRLSQETQYF
TRBD1 | . | TRBJ1-2 | TRBV9 | TGTGCCAGCAAACGGACAGGGAGCTATGGCTACACCTTC | CASKRTGSYGYTF
. | . | TRBJ1-6 | TRBV6-5 | TGTGCCAGCAGTTACCAGGGAATCAATTCACCCCTCCACTTT | CASSYQGINSPLHF
. | . | TRBJ2-7 | TRBV7-2 | TGTGCCAGCAGTGTCCGGGGGTACGAGCAGTACTTC | CASSVRGYEQYF
TRBD1 | . | TRBJ1-4 | TRBV4-2 | TGTGCCAGCAGCCAAGACCGGGACAGGCCTATGTTTTTT | CASSQDRDRPMFF
. | . | TRBJ1-6 | TRBV28 | TGTGCCAGCAGCTCTTCCCAGGTCGGCATTTCACCCCTCCACTTT | CASSSSQVGISPLHF
. | . | TRBJ2-2 | TRBV28 | TGTGCCAGTTTCGATAGATTCACCGGGGAGCTGTTTTTT | CASFDRFTGELFF
. | . | TRBJ2-3 | TRBV30 | TGTGCCTGGAGTTCCCAGTGGGCGGGGAGTAGCACAGATACGCAGTATTTT | CAWSSQWAGSSTDTQYF
. | . | TRBJ1-2 | TRBV28 | TGTGCCAGCAGCCCCGGTCGCCGACAGGCCTATGGCTACACCTTC | CASSPGRRQAYGYTF
. | . | TRBJ1-4 | TRBV28 | TGTGCCACCCGGAGGGGACCCAATGAAAAACTGTTTTTT | CATRRGPNEKLFF
. | . | TRBJ1-2 | TRBV19 | TGTGCCAGTAGTGCAGGGATTTATGGCTACACCTTC | CASSAGIYGYTF
TRBD2 | few | TRBJ2-1 | TRBV6-4 | TGTGCCAGCAGTGCCGGGACTAGCGGGGGCAATGAGCAGTTCTTC | CASSAGTSGGNEQFF
. | . | TRBJ2-2 | TRBV6-5 | TGTGCCAGCAGTGGAGCACCGAACACCGGGGAGCTGTTTTTT | CASSGAPNTGELFF
TRBD1 | . | TRBJ2-1 | TRBV7-8 | TGTGCCAGCAGTCTCGACAGGGGGCTCCACAATGAGCAGTTCTTC | CASSLDRGLHNEQFF
TRBD1 | . | TRBJ1-5 | TRBV9 | TGTGCCAGCAGCGTAGACACAGGGGGCAATCAGCCCCAGCATTTT | CASSVDTGGNQPQHF
. | . | TRBJ1-1 | TRBV6-5 | TGTGCCAGCAGCTACCGTTCGGAGGGCCCGAAAACTGAAGCTTTCTTT | CASSYRSEGPKTEAFF